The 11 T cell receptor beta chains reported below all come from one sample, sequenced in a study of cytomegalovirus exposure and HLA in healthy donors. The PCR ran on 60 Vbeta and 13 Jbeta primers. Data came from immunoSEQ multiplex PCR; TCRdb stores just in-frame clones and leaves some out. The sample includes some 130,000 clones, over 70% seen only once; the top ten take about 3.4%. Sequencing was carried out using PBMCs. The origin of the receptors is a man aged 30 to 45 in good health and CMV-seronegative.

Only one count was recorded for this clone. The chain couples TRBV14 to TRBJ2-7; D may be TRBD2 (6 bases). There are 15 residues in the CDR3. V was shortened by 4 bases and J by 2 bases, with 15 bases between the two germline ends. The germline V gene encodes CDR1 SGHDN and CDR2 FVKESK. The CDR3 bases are TGTGCCAGCAGCCCAGTGGGGGGAGTCCCCTACGAGCAGTACTTC. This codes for CASSPVGGVPYEQYF.

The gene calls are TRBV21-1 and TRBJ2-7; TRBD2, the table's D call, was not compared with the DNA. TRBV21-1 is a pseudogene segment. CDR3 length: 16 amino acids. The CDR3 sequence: CASSNPQTGGEGLGGF. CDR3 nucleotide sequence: TGTGCCAGCAGCAATCCCCAGACAGGAGGGGAGGGGCTTGGGGGCTTC.

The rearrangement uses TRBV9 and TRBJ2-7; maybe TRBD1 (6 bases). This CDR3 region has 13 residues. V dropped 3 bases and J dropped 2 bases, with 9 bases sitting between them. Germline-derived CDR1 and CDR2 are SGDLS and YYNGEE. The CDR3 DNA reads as TGTGCCAGCAGCGGACAGGCAACCTACGAGCAGTACTTC. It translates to CASSGQATYEQYF.

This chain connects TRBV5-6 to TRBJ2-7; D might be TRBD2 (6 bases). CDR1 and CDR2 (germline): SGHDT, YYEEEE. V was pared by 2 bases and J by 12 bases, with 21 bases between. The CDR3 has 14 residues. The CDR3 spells CASSFGGDIRSGYF. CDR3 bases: TGTGCCAGCAGCTTCGGGGGAGACATTCGGTCGGGGTACTTC.

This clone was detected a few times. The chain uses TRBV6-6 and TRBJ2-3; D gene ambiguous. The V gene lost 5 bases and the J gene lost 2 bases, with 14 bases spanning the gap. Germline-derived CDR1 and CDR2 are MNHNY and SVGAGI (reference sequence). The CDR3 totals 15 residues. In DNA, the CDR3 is TGTGCCAGCAGTGCACGTGGGCGAATCACAGATACGCAGTATTTT. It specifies CASSARGRITDTQYF.

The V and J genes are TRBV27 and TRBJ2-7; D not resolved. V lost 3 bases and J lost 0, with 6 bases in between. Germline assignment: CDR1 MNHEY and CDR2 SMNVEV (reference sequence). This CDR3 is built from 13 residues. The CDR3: CASSFHSSYEQYF. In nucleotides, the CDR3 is TGTGCCAGCAGTTTCCACAGCTCCTACGAGCAGTACTTC.

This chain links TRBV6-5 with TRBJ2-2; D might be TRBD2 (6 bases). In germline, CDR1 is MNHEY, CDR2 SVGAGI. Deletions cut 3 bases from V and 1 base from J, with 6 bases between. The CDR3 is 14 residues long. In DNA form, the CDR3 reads TGTGCCAGCAGTTATAGCGGGAACACCGGGGAGCTGTTTTTT. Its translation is CASSYSGNTGELFF.

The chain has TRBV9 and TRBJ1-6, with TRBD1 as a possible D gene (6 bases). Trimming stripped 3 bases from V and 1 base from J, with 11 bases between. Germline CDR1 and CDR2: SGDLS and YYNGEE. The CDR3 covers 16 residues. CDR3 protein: CASSEGGASYNSPLHF. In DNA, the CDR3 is TGTGCCAGCAGCGAAGGGGGGGCGTCCTATAATTCACCCCTCCACTTT.

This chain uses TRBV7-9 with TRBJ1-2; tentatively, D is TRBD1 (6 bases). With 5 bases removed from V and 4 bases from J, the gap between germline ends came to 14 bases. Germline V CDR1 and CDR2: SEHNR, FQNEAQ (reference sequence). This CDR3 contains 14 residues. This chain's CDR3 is CASSPGEGTYGYTF. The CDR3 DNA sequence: TGTGCCAGCAGCCCAGGGGAGGGGACCTATGGCTACACCTTC.

In DNA, the CDR3 is TGTGCCAGCAGCTTAGGTGGGACTAGCCAAGAGACCCAGTACTTC. Amino acid sequence: CASSLGGTSQETQYF. This chain connects TRBV7-3 to TRBJ2-5, with 8 bases lining up with TRBD2. Losses at the gene ends were 2 bases for V and 1 base for J; bases not matched to a gene: 3. The CDR3 runs to 15 residues. CDR1 is SGHTA and CDR2 is FQGTGA in the germline V gene.

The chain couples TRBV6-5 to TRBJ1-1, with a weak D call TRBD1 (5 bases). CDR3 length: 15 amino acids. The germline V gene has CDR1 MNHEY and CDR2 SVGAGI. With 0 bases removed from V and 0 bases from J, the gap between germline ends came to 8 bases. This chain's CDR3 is CASSYSQGLNTEAFF. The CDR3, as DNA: TGTGCCAGCAGTTACTCTCAGGGTTTGAACACTGAAGCTTTCTTT.